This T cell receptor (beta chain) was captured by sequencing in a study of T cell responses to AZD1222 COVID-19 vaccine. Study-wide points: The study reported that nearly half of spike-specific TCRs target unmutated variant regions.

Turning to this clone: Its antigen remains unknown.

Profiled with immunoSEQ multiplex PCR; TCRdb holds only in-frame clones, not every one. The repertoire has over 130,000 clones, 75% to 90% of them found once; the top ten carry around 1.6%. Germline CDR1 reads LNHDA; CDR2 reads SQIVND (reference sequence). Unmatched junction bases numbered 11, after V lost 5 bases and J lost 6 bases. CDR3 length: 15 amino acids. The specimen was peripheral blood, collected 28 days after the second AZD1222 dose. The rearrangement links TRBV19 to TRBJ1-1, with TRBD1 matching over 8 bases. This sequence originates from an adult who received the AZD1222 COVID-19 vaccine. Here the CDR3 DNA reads TGTGCCAGTAGTTCTCCGGGACAGGTCATCGCTGAAGCTTTCTTT. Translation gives CASSSPGQVIAEAFF.